The 3 T cell receptor beta chains listed next were all sequenced from one sample in a study of tumor T cells in aggressive B-cell lymphoma. Data came from immunoSEQ multiplex PCR; TCRdb stores just in-frame clones and leaves some out. Among just under 10,000 clones, roughly 85% were seen once, and the ten largest hold roughly 4.7%. The sequencing sample was made of tumor tissue. The receptors come from an adult with diffuse large B cell lymphoma.

This clone was seen once. This chain uses TRBV27 with TRBJ1-2, with 7 bases matching TRBD1. Germline CDR1 and CDR2: MNHEY and SMNVEV (reference sequence). The V and J ends lost 5 bases and 8 bases, in that order; junction bases with no gene match: 20. CDR3 length: 17 residues. In nucleotides, the CDR3 is TGTGCCAGCAGTGACCGGGACAGCTTTTTGAGAGGGGGCGGCTACACCTTC. Protein: CASSDRDSFLRGGGYTF.

The chain carries TRBV14 and TRBJ1-1; 9 bases fit TRBD1. CDR3 length: 16 amino acids. Unmatched junction bases numbered 8, after V lost 4 bases and J lost 2 bases. Looked up from germline, CDR1 is SGHDN and CDR2 is FVKESK. CDR3 loop: CASSPGQGRGNTEAFF. The CDR3 coding sequence is TGTGCCAGCAGCCCGGGACAGGGAAGAGGTAACACTGAAGCTTTCTTT.

The chain combines TRBV30 with TRBJ1-4, with TRBD1 matching over 7 bases. The V segment lost 4 bases and the J segment 4 bases; nucleotides outside the gene matches: 6. Germline V gene lookup returns CDR1 GTSNPN and CDR2 SVGIG (reference sequence). CDR3 size: 14 residues. The CDR3 loop is CAWNSGTVNEKLFF. CDR3 bases: TGTGCCTGGAACTCCGGGACAGTTAATGAAAAACTGTTTTTT. Full variable domain (rest looked up from reference TRBV30 and TRBJ1-4): SQTIHQWPATLVQPVGSPLSLECTVEGTSNPNLYWYRQAAGRGLQLLFYSVGIGQISSEVPQNLSASRPQDRQFILSSKKLLLSDSGFYLCAWNSGTVNEKLFFGSGTQLSVL.